This T cell receptor beta chain was recorded in a study of blood T cell repertoires in COVID-19. The germline gives CDR1 MGHRA, CDR2 YSYEKL. This CDR3 comprises 14 residues. V gave up 1 base and J gave up 4 bases, with 7 bases separating them. As regards this clone: This CDR3 is also generated by other DNA sequences in the sample.

TCRdb's table, derived via immunoSEQ multiplex PCR, lists solely in-frame clones and lacks some. The repertoire consists of 56,000 or so clones, with about nine tenths occurring once and the leading ten covering under 7.5%. Input material: peripheral blood. This clonotype originated in a man in his fifties with active COVID-19. This rearrangement joins TRBV4-1 to TRBJ2-2; D is unresolved. CDR3 protein: CASSQVGGTGELFF. CDR3 coding DNA: TGCGCCAGCAGCCAAGTCGGCGGCACCGGGGAGCTGTTTTTT.